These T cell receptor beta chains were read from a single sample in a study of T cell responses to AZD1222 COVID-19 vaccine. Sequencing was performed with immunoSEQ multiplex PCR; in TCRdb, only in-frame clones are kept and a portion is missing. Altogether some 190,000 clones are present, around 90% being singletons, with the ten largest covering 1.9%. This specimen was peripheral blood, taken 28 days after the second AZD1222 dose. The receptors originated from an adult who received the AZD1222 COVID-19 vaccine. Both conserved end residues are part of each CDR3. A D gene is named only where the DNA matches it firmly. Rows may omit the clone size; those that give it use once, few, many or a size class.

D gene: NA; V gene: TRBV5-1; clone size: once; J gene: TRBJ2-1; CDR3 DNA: TGCGCCAGCATCAAGACGGGGAGCAATGAGCAGTTCTTC; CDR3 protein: CASIKTGSNEQFF
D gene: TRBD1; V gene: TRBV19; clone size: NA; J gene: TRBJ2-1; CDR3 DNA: TGTGCCAGTAGTATAGGTGGACAGGGATCTTTGATGAAGTTCTTC; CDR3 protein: CASSIGGQGSLMKFF
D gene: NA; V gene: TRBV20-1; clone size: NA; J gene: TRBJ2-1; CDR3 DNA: TGCAGTGCTAGACCTAGCTTTGAGCAGTTCTTC; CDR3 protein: CSARPSFEQFF
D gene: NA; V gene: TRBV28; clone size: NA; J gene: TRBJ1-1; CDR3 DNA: TGTGCCAGCAGGGGCCCGACGGCTTTCTTT; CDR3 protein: CASRGPTAFF
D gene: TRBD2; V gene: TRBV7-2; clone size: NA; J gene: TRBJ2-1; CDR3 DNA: TGTGCCAGCAGCTCTAGCGGGGGGGGAGACAATGAGCAGTTCTTC; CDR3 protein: CASSSSGGGDNEQFF
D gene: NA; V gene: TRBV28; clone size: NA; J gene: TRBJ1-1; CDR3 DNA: TGTGCCAGCAGTTTGTCCGGGACCCCGAACACTGAAGCTTTCTTT; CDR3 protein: CASSLSGTPNTEAFF
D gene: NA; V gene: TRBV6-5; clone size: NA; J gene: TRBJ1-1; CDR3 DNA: TGTGCCAGCAGTTCATCAACGGCCACTGAAGCTTTCTTT; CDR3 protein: CASSSSTATEAFF
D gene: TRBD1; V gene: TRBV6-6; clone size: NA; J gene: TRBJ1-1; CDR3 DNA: TGTGCCGGCAGGACAGGGATGGGCACTGAAGCTTTCTTT; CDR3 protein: CAGRTGMGTEAFF
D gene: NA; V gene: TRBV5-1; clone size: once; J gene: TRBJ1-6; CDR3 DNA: TGCGCCAGCAGCTTGGATATCGGCCGGTCCCTGGATTCACCCCTCCACTTT; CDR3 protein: CASSLDIGRSLDSPLHF
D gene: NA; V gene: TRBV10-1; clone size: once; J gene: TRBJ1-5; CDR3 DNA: TGCGCCAGCAGTCTACCTTATAGCAATCAGCCCCAGCATTTT; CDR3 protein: CASSLPYSNQPQHF
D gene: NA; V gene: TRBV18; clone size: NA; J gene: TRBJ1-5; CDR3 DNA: TGTGCCAGCTCTCCCGGACAGCGTAGCAATCAGCCCCAGCATTTT; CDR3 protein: CASSPGQRSNQPQHF
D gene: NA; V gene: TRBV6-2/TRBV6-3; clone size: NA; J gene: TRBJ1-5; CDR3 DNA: TGTGCCAGCAGTTATCTGTGGACTGGGGGGAGTAATCAGCCCCAGCATTTT; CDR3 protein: CASSYLWTGGSNQPQHF
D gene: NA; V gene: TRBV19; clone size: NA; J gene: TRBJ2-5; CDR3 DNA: TGTGCCAGTAGAATACGGGGCCAAGAGACCCAGTACTTC; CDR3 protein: CASRIRGQETQYF
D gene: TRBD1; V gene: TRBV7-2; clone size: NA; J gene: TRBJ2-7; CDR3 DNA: TGTGCCACCCAGACAGGGGGCTACGAGCAGTACTTC; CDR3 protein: CATQTGGYEQYF
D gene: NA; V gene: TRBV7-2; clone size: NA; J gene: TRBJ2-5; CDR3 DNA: TGTGCCAGCAGCTTACGTATCGTGGGAAAAGAGACCCAGTACTTC; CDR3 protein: CASSLRIVGKETQYF
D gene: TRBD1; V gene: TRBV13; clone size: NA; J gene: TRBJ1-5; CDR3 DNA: TGTGCCAGCAGCCTCGGACAGGGTATGAAGCCCCAGCATTTT; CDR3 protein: CASSLGQGMKPQHF
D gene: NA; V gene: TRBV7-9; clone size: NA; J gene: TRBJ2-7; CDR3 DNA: TGTGCCAGCAGCTGGACTAAACAGGGGACCTACGAGCAGTACTTC; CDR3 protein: CASSWTKQGTYEQYF
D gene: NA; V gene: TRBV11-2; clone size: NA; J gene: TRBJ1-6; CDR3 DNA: TGTGCCAGCAGCTTGCAGGGAGGACGCTCACCCCTCCACTTT; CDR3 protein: CASSLQGGRSPLHF
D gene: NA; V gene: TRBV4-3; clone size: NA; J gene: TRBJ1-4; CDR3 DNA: TGCGCCAGCAGCCAAGACGGGGTGGTTAGCGAAAAACTGTTTTTT; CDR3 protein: CASSQDGVVSEKLFF
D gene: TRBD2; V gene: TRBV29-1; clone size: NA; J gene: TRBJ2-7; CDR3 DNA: TGCAGCGGAGTTGCGGGAGGTTCCTACGAGCAGTACTTC; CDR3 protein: CSGVAGGSYEQYF
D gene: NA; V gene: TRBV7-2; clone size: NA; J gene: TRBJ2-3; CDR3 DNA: TGTGCCAGCAGCTTAGCGGAAGATACGCAGTATTTT; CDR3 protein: CASSLAEDTQYF
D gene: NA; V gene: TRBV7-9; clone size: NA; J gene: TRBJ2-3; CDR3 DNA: TGTGCCAGCAGCTTAGCGCGCGGGGGCACAGATACGCAGTATTTT; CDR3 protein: CASSLARGGTDTQYF
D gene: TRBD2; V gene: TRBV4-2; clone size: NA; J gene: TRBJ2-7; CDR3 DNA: TGTGCCAGCAGCGGGGGGGAGGCCTCCTACGAGCAGTACTTC; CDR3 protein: CASSGGEASYEQYF
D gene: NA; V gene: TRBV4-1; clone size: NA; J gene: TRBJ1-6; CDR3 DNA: TGCGCCAGCAGCCACAGATGGGGCGGACCCCTCCACTTT; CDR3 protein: CASSHRWGGPLHF
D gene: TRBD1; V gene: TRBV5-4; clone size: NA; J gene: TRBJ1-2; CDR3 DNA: TGTGCCAGCAGCCATCCGGGACAGGGGGCAGCAGGCGGCTACACCTTC; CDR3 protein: CASSHPGQGAAGGYTF
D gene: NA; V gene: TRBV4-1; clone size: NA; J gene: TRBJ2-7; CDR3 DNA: TGCGCCAGCAGCCAAGATACAGGCAGCTACGAGCAGTACTTC; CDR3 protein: CASSQDTGSYEQYF
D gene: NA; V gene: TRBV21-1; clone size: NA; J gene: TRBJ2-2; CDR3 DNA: TGTGCCAGCAGCAAATTCCCGGCGGGGTTAACGAACACCGGGGAGCTGTTTTTT; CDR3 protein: CASSKFPAGLTNTGELFF
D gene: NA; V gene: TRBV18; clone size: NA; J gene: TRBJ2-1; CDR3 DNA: TGTGCCAGCTCACCGGGAGTCTCCGGCTACAATGAGCAGTTCTTC; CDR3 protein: CASSPGVSGYNEQFF
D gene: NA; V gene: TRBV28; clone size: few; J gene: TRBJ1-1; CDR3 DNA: TGTGCCAGCAGGACGGGGAACACTGAAGCTTTCTTT; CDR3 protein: CASRTGNTEAFF
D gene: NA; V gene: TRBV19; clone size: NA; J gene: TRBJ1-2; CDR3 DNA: TGTGCCAGTAGGGGGGATGCCTTGAGGTATGGCTACACCTTC; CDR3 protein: CASRGDALRYGYTF
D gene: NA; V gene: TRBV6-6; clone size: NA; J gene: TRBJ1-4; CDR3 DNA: TGTGCCAGCATTCGGACGCTCAAGGAAAAACTGTTTTTT; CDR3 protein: CASIRTLKEKLFF
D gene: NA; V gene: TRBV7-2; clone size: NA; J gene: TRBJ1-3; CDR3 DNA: TGTGCCAGCAGCCCGTCCGGGACACGCGTAGGGTTACCCATATATTTT; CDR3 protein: CASSPSGTRVGLPIYF
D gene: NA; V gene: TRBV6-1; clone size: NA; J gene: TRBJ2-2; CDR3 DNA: TGTGCCAGCAGTGAACGCGCTTACGACACCGGGGAGCTGTTTTTT; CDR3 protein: CASSERAYDTGELFF
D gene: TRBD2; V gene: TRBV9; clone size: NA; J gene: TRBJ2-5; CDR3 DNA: TGTGCCAGCAGCGTCGGCGGGGGGTCAGGAGAGACCCAGTACTTC; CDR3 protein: CASSVGGGSGETQYF
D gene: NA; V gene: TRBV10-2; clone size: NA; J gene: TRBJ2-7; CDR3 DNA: TGCGCCAGCAGCGTAAACAGGGTCCACGAGCAGTACTTC; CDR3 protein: CASSVNRVHEQYF
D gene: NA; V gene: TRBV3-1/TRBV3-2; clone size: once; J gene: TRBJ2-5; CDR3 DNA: TGTGCCAGCAGCCAAAACTTGGACTACCAAGAGACCCAGTACTTC; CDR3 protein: CASSQNLDYQETQYF
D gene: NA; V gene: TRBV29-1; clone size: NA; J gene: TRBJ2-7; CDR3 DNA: TGCAGCGTTGCCAGCGGGTCGTCCTACGAGCAGTACTTC; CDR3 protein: CSVASGSSYEQYF
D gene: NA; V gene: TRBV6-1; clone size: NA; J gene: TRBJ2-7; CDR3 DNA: TGTGCCAGCAGTGAAGAGGTTTTCGGTACGGCTAGCTCCTACGAGCAGTACTTC; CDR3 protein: CASSEEVFGTASSYEQYF
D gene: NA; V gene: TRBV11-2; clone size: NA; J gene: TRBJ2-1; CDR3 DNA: TGTGCCAGCAGCCAGATAGAGTTTGAGCAGTTCTTC; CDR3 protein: CASSQIEFEQFF
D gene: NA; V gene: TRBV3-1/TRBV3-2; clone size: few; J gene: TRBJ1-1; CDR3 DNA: TGTGCCAGCAGCCAATTTGGGGATTTGAACACTGAAGCTTTCTTT; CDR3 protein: CASSQFGDLNTEAFF
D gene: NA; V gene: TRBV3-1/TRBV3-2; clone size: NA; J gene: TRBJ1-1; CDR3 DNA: TGTGCCAGCAGCCAAGAAACTGGTGCCAGGGTGGAAGCTTTCTTT; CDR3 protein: CASSQETGARVEAFF
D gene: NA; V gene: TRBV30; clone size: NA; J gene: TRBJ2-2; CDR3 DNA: TGTGCCTGGAATAGGGGGGTCACCGGGGAGCTGTTTTTT; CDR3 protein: CAWNRGVTGELFF
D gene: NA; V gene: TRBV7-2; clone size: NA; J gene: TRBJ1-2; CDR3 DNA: TGTGCCAGCAGCTTAGGGAAGGGGAATGTTGGCTACACCTTC; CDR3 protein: CASSLGKGNVGYTF
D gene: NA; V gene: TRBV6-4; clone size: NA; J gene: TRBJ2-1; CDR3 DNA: TGTGCCAGCAGTTTTGCGGGGGCAACGGATGAGCAGTTCTTC; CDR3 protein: CASSFAGATDEQFF
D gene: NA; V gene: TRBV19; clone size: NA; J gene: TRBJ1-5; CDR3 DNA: TGTGCCAGTAGTATTGCACAGAATCAGCCCCAGCATTTT; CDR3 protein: CASSIAQNQPQHF
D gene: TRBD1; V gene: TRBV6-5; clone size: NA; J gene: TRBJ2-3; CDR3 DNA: TGTGCCAGCTACCGGGACAGGACCACAGATACGCAGTATTTT; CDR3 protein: CASYRDRTTDTQYF
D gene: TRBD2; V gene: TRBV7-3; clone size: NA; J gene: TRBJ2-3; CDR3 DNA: TGTGCCAGCAGCTTTAGCGGGAGCACAGATACGCAGTATTTT; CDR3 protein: CASSFSGSTDTQYF
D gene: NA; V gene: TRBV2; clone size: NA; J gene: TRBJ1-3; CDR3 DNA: TGTGCCAGCAGTGAATGGCAGCAAGGAAACACCATATATTTT; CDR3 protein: CASSEWQQGNTIYF
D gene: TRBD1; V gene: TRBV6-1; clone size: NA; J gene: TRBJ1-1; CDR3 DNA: TGTGCCAGCAGTGACGGACAGGGGGACACTGAAGCTTTCTTT; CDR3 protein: CASSDGQGDTEAFF
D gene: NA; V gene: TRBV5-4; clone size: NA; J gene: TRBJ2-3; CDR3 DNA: TGTGCCAGCAGCCTATTCAGTGGGGCAGATACGCAGTATTTT; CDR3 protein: CASSLFSGADTQYF
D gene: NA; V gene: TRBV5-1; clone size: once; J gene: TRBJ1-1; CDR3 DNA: TGCGCCAGCAGCTTGGGACAGACGAACACTGAAGCTTTCTTT; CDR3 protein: CASSLGQTNTEAFF
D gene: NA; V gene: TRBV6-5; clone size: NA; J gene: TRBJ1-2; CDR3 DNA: TGTGCCAGCGGAAAGACCGGGCCAGCCTATGGCTACACCTTC; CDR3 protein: CASGKTGPAYGYTF
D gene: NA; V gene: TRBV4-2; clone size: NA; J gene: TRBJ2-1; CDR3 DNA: TGTGCCAGCAGCCAAGGGGTGGTGGGACATAGGGGTAATGAGCAGTTCTTC; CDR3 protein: CASSQGVVGHRGNEQFF
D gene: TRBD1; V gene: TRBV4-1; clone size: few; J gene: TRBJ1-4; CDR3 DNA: TGCGCCAGCACCCCAAGGGCAGGGGGAGGTGAAAAACTGTTTTTT; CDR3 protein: CASTPRAGGGEKLFF
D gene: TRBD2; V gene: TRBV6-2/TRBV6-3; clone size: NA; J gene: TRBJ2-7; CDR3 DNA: TGTGCCAGCAGCCTGGGACTAGCGGGGGGGCACTACGAGCAGTACTTC; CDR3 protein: CASSLGLAGGHYEQYF
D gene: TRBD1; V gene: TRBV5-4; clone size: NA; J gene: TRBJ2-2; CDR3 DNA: TGTGCCAGCAGCCGTCCGACAGGGGGCGCCTCCGGGGAGCTGTTTTTT; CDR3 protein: CASSRPTGGASGELFF
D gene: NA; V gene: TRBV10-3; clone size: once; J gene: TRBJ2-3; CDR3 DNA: TGTGCCATCAGTGAGTCGACGGGTGGGGCGCCAGATACGCAGTATTTT; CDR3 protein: CAISESTGGAPDTQYF
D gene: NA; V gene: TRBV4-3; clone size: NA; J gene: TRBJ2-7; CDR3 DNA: TGCGCCAGCAGCCAAGATTTCGGAGGGGGCCTCTCCTACGAGCAGTACTTC; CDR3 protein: CASSQDFGGGLSYEQYF
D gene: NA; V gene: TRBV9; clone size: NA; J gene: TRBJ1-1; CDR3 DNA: TGTGCCAGCAGCGTAGAATCATTGGGGACTGAAGCTTTCTTT; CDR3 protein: CASSVESLGTEAFF
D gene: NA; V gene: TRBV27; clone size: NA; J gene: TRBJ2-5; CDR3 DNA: TGTGCCAGCAGTGGTGAAACTTGGGGCGAGACCCAGTACTTC; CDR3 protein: CASSGETWGETQYF